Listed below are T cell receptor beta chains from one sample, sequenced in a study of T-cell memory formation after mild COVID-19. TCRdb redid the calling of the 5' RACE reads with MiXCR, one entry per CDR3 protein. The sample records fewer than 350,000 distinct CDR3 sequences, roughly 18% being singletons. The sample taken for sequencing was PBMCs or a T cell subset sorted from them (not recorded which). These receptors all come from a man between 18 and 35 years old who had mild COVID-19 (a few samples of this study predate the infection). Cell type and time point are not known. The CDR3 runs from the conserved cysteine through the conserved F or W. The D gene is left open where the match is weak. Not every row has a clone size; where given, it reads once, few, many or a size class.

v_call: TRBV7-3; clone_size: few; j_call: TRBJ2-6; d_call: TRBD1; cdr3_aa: CASSLTGTGSSGANVLTF; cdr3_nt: TGTGCCAGCAGCTTAACCGGGACAGGTTCATCTGGGGCCAACGTCCTGACTTTC
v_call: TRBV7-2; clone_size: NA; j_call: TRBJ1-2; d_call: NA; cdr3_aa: CASSETSGYGYTF; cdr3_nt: TGTGCCAGCAGCGAGACTTCGGGGTATGGCTACACCTTC
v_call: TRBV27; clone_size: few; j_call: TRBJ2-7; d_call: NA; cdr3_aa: CASSSRTSGYEQYF; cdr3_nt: TGTGCCAGCAGTTCCAGGACCTCGGGCTACGAGCAGTACTTC
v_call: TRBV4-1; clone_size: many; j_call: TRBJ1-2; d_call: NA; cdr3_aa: CASSPRQGVGYGYTF; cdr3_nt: TGCGCCAGCAGCCCCCGCCAAGGAGTTGGCTATGGCTACACCTTC
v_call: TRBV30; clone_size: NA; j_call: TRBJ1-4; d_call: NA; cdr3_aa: CAWGGDTVEKLFF; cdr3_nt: TGTGCCTGGGGTGGGGACACCGTCGAAAAACTGTTTTTT
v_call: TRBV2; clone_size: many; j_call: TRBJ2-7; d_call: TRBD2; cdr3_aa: CATGRTSGSYEQYF; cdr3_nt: TGTGCCACCGGCCGGACTAGCGGGAGCTACGAGCAGTACTTC
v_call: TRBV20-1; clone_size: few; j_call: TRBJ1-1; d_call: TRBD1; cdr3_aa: CSARGQERATEAFF; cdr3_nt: TGCAGTGCTAGGGGACAGGAACGGGCCACTGAAGCTTTCTTT
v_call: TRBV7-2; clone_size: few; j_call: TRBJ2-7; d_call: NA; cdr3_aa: CASSPGRTSYEQYF; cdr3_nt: TGTGCCAGCAGCCCCGGACGCACCTCCTACGAGCAGTACTTC
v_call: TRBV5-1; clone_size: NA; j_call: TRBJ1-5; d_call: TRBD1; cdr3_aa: CASSLGTGGSNQPQHF; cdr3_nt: TGCGCCAGCAGCTTGGGGACAGGGGGGAGCAATCAGCCCCAGCATTTT
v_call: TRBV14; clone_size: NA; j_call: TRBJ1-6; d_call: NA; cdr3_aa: CASSRRSGNSPLHF; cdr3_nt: TGTGCCAGCAGCCGCCGGTCAGGAAATTCACCCCTCCACTTT
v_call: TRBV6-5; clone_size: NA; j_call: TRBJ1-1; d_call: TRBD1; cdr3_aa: CASSPGGKAFF; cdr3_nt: TGTGCCAGCAGCCCAGGGGGGAAGGCTTTCTTT
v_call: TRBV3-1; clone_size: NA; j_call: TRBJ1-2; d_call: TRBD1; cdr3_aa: CASSPRTGAWVYGYTF; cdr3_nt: TGTGCCAGCAGCCCGAGGACAGGCGCCTGGGTCTATGGCTACACCTTC
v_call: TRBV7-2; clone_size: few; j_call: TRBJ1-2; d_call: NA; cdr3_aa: CASSLMGYGYTF; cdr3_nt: TGTGCCAGCAGCTTAATGGGGTATGGCTACACCTTC
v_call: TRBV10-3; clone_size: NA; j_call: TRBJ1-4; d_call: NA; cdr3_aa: CAIRQGTNEKLFF; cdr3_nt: TGTGCCATCAGGCAGGGAACTAATGAAAAACTGTTTTTT
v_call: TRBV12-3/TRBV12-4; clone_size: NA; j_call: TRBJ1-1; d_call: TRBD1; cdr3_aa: CASSSGTGGTGTYTEAFF; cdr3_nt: TGTGCCAGCAGTTCGGGGACAGGGGGCACGGGGACCTACACTGAAGCTTTCTTT
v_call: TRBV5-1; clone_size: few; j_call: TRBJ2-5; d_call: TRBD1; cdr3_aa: CASSFGANRGETQYF; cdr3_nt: TGCGCCAGCAGCTTTGGGGCCAACAGGGGAGAGACCCAGTACTTC
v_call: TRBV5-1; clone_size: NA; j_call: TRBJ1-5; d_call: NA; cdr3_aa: CASSRRQEGGGQPQHF; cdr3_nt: TGCGCCAGCAGCCGGAGACAGGAGGGCGGCGGACAGCCCCAGCATTTT
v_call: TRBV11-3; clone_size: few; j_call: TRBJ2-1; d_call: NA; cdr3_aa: CASSLGGGGSHNEQFF; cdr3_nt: TGTGCCAGCAGCCTTGGGGGGGGCGGGAGTCACAATGAGCAGTTCTTC
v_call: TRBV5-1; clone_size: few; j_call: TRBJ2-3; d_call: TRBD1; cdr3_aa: CASSIGQGKDTQYF; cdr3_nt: TGCGCCAGCAGCATTGGACAGGGCAAGGATACGCAGTATTTT
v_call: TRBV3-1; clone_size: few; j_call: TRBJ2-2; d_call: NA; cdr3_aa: CASSQQGNTGELFF; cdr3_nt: TGTGCCAGCAGCCAACAGGGGAACACCGGGGAGCTGTTTTTT
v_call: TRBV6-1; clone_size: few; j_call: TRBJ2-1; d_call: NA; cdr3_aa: CAFTYRDSYNEQFF; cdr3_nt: TGTGCCTTCACGTACCGGGACTCCTACAATGAGCAGTTCTTC
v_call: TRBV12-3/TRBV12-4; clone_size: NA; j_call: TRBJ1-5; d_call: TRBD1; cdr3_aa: CASSLGDRDQPQHF; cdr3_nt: TGTGCCAGCAGTTTGGGGGACAGGGATCAGCCCCAGCATTTT
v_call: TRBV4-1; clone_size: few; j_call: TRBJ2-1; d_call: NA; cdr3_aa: CASSQAAGASSYNEQFF; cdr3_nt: TGCGCCAGCAGCCAAGCCGCGGGGGCTAGCTCCTACAATGAGCAGTTCTTC
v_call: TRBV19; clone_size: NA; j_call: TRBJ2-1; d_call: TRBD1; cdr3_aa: CASSTLDRALEQFF; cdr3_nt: TGTGCCAGTAGTACCCTCGACAGGGCTTTAGAGCAGTTCTTC
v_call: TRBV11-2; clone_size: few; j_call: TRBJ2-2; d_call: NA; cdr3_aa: CASSLAGWARTGELFF; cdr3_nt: TGTGCCAGCAGCTTGGCAGGGTGGGCGAGGACCGGGGAGCTGTTTTTT
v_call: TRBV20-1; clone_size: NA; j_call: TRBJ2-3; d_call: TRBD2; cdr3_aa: CSARAGGRTDTQYF; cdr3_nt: TGCAGTGCGCGAGCGGGGGGCAGGACAGATACGCAGTATTTT
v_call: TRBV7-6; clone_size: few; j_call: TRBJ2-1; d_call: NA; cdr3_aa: CASARKGYYEQFF; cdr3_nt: TGTGCCAGCGCCCGAAAAGGGTATTACGAGCAGTTCTTC
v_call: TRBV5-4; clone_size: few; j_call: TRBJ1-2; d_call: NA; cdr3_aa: CASSSPRGGYTF; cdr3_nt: TGTGCCAGCAGCTCACCCCGGGGTGGCTACACCTTC
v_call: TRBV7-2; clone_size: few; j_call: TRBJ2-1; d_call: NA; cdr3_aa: CASSLFVGASDNEQFF; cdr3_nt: TGTGCCAGCAGCTTATTCGTGGGGGCCTCCGACAATGAGCAGTTCTTC
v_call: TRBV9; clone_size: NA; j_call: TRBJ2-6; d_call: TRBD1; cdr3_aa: CASSETGTALSGANVLTF; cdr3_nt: TGTGCCAGCAGCGAAACCGGGACAGCGCTCTCTGGGGCCAACGTCCTGACTTTC
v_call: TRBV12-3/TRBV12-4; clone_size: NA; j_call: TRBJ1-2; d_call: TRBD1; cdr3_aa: CAIGHRGIGGYTF; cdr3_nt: TGTGCCATCGGACACAGGGGGATCGGCGGCTACACCTTC
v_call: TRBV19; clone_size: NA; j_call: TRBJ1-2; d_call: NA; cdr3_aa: CASSPHAGAYGYTF; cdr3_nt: TGTGCCAGTAGTCCCCATGCGGGGGCCTATGGCTACACCTTC
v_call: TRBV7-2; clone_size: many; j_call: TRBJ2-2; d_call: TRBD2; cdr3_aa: CASSLDGTSGGRELFF; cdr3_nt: TGTGCCAGCAGCTTAGATGGGACTAGCGGGGGAAGGGAGCTGTTTTTT
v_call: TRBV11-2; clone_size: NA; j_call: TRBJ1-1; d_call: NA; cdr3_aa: CASFPPAGNEAFF; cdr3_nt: TGTGCCAGCTTTCCACCCGCCGGGAATGAAGCTTTCTTT
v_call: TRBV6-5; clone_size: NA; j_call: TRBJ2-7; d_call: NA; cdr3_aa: CASSYDEDYEQYF; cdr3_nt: TGTGCCAGCAGTTACGACGAAGACTACGAGCAGTACTTC
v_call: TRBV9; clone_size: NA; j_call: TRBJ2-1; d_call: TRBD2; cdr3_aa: CASSPGTSGTAEQFF; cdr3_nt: TGTGCCAGCAGCCCCGGGACTAGCGGAACGGCTGAGCAGTTCTTC
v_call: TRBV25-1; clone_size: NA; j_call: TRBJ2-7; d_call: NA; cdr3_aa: CASSDRERDEQYF; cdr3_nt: TGTGCCAGCAGTGACAGGGAACGGGACGAGCAGTACTTC
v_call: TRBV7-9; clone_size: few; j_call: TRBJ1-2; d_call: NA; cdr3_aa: CASSSGSGYGYTF; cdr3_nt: TGTGCCAGCAGCTCAGGGTCTGGCTATGGCTACACCTTC
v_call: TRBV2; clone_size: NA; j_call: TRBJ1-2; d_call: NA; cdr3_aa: CASRSLGRDYGYTF; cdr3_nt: TGTGCCAGCAGAAGCCTGGGACGGGACTATGGCTACACCTTC
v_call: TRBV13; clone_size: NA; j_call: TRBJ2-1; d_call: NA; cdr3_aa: CASSFLTYNEQFF; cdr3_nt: TGTGCCAGCAGCTTTCTAACCTACAATGAGCAGTTCTTC
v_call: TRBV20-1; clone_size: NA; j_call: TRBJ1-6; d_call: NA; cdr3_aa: CSALTPNSPLHF; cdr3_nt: TGCAGTGCTCTGACACCTAATTCACCCCTCCACTTT
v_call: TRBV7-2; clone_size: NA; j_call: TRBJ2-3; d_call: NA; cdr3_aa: CASSFEARTDTQYF; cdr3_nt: TGTGCCAGCAGCTTCGAGGCGCGCACAGATACGCAGTATTTT
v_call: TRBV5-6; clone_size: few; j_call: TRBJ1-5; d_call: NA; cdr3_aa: CASSFDREPPQHF; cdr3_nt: TGTGCCAGCAGCTTTGATAGGGAGCCGCCCCAGCATTTT
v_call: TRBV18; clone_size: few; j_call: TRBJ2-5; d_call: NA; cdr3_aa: CASSPLGQETQYF; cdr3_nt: TGTGCCAGCTCACCACTCGGACAAGAGACCCAGTACTTC
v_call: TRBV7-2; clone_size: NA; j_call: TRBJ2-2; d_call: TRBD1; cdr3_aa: CASSLGPGGDTGELFF; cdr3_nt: TGTGCCAGCAGCTTAGGACCAGGGGGCGACACCGGGGAGCTGTTTTTT